This TCR beta chain was profiled in a study of blood T cell repertoires in COVID-19. Study-level information: Acute-phase and convalescent COVID-19 samples originated in the United States, Italy and Spain. PBMCs, B-cell-depleted T cells, or T cells provided the cDNA or gDNA that made up the material.

V lost 5 bases to trimming and J lost 3 bases, with 2 bases between them. The CDR3 spans 10 residues. Germline values: CDR1 SNHLY, CDR2 FYNNEI. Per the authors' pipeline: From reference gene primer amplification, estimates of nucleated cell counts were derived. The method was immunoSEQ multiplex PCR; TCRdb's version includes in-frame clones alone and lacks a portion of them. V, J and clone size reflect that table, while D and trimming were determined from the DNA. The sample shows approximately 300,000 clones, around 90% of them seen only once. The sequenced sample was peripheral blood. The sequence derives from a man younger than 30 who had recovered from COVID-19. The chain links TRBV2 to TRBJ2-7; D is undetermined. The CDR3 DNA sequence: TGTGCCAGCAGTCTCTACGAGCAGTACTTC. It specifies CASSLYEQYF.